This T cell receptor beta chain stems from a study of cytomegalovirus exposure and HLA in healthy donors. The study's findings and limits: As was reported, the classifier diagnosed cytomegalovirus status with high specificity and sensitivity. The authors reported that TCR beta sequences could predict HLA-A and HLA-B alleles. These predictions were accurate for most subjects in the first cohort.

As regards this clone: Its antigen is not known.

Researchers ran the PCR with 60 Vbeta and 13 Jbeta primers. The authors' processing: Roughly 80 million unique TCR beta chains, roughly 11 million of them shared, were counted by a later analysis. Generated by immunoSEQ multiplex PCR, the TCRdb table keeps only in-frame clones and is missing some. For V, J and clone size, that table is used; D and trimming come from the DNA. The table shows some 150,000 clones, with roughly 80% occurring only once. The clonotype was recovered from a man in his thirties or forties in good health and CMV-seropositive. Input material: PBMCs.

DNA for the CDR3: TGTGCCAGCAGCTTAAAGGGGACAGGGAACACCGGGGAGCTGTTTTTT. As protein: CASSLKGTGNTGELFF. This chain links TRBV7-3 with TRBJ2-2; TRBD1 aligns across 8 bases. Trimming cost V 1 base and J 1 base; bases outside gene matches: 2. This CDR3 is built from 16 residues. Germline V lookup: CDR1 SGHTA, CDR2 FQGTGA.